This entry is about one T cell receptor beta chain. The data stem from a study of blood T cell repertoires in COVID-19. Germline values: CDR1 LGHDT, CDR2 YNNKEL (reference sequence). The CDR3 length is 14 residues. V dropped 1 base and J dropped 3 bases, with 9 bases sitting between them. Data came from immunoSEQ multiplex PCR; TCRdb stores just in-frame clones and leaves some out. The sample lists a few hundred thousand clones; about nine tenths were seen once. Recovered Cohort 3 donors showed two negative PCRs, clearance, or symptom resolution. Sequencing input: PBMCs or T cells enriched from blood (not recorded which). The sequence came from a man aged 18-30 years who had recovered from COVID-19. The V gene is TRBV3-1 (or the pseudogene TRBV3-2), the J gene TRBJ1-2; no definite D call. CDR3: CASSQGTYDYGYTF. In nucleotides, the CDR3 is TGTGCCAGCAGCCAAGGAACATACGACTATGGCTACACCTTC.